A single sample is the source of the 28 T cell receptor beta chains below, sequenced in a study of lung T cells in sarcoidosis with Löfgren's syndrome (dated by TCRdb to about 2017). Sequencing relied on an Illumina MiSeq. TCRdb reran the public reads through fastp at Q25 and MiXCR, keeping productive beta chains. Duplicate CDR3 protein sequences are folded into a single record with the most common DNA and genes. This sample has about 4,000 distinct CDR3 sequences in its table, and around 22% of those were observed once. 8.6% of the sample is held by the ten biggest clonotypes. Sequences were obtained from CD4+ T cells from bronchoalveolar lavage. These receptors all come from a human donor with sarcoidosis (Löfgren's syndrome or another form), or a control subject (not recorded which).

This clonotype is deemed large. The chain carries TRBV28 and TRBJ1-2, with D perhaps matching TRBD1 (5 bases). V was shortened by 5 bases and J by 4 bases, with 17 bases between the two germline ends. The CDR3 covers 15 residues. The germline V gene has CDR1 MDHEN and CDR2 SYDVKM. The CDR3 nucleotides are TGTGCCAGCAGTAACACGGGGACGGTCCTCTATGGCTACACCTTC. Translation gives CASSNTGTVLYGYTF.

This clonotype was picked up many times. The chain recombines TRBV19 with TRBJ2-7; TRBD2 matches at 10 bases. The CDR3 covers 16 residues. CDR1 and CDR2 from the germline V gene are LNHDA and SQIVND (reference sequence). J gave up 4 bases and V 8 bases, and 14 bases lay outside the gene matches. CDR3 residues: CASSVPSLAGRYEQYF. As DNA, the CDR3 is TGTGCCAGTTCCGTCCCTTCACTAGCGGGAAGATACGAGCAGTACTTC. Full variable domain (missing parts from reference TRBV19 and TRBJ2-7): DGGITQSPKYLFRKEGQNVTLSCEQNLNHDAMYWYRQDPGQGLRLIYYSQIVNDFQKGDIAEGYSVSREKKESFPLTVTSAQKNPTAFYLCASSVPSLAGRYEQYFGPGTRLTVT.

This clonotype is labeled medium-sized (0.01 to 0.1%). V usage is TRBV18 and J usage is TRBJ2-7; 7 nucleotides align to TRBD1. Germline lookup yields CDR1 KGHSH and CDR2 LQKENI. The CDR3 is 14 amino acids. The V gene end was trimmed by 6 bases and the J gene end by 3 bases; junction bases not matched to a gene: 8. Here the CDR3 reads CASSPGTVNYEQYF. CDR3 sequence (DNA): TGTGCCAGCTCGCCCGGGACAGTTAACTACGAGCAGTACTTC.

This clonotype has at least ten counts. CDR3 nucleotide sequence: TGCGCCAGCAGCAGATCCCCGGGACAGGGGTGGGCAGATACGCAGTATTTT. It is translated as CASSRSPGQGWADTQYF. The chain carries TRBV5-1 and TRBJ2-3, with 10 positions matching TRBD1. This CDR3 comprises 17 residues. Trimming at V came to 4 bases and at J to 4 bases, leaving 12 bases not matched to a gene. Germline V gives CDR1 SGHRS, CDR2 YFSETQ.

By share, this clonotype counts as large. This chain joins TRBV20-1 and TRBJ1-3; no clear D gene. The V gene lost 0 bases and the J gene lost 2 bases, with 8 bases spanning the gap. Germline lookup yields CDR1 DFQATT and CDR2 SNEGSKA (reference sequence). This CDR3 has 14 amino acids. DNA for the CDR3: TGCAGTGCTAGAGATCTGGCGGCTGGAAACACCATATATTTT. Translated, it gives CSARDLAAGNTIYF.

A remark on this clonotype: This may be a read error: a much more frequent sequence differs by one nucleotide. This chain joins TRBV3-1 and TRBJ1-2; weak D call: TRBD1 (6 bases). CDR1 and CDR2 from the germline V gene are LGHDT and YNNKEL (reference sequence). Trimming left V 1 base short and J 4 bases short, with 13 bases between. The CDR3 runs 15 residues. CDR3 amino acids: CASSQGTVGGYGYTF. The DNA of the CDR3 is TGTGCCAGCAGCCAAGGGACAGTAGGGGGCTATGGCTACACCTTC. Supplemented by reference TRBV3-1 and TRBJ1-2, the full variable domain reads DTAVSQTPKYLVTQMGNDKSIKCEQNLGHDTMYWYKQDSKKFLKIMFSYNNKELIINETVPNRFSPKSPDKAHLNLHINSLELGDSAVYFCASSQGTVGGYGYTFGSGTRLTVV.

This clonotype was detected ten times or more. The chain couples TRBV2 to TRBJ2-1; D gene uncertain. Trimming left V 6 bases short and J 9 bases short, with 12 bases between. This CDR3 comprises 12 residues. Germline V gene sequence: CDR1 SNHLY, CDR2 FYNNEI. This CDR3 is CASRPTSGEQFF. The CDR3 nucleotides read TGTGCCAGCAGGCCGACATCTGGTGAGCAGTTCTTC.

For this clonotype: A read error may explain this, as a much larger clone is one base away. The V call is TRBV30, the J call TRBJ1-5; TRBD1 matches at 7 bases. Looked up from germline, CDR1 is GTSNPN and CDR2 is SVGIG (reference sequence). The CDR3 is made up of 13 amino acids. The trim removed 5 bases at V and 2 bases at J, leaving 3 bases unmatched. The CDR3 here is CAWVDRGNQPQHF. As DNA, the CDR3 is TGTGCCTGGGTCGACAGGGGCAATCAGCCCCAGCATTTT.

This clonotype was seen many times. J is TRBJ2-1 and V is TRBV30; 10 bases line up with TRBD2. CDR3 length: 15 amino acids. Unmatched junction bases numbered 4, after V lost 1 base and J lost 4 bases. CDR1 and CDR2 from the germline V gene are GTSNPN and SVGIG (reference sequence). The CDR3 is CAWSEGTSAYNEQFF. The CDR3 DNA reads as TGTGCCTGGAGTGAAGGGACTAGCGCTTACAATGAGCAGTTCTTC.

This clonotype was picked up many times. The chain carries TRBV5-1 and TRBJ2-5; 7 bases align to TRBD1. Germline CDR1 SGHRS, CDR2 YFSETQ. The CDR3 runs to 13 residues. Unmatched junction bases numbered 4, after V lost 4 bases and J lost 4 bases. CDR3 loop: CASSQGGVETQYF. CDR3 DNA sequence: TGCGCCAGCAGCCAAGGGGGCGTAGAGACCCAGTACTTC.

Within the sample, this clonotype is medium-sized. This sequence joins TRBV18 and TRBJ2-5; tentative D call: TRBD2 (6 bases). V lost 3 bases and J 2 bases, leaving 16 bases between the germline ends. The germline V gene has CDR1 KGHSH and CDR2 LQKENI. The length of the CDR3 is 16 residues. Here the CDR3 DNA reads TGTGCCAGCTCACCGACTAGGACAAAAACACAAGAGACCCAGTACTTC. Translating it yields CASSPTRTKTQETQYF.

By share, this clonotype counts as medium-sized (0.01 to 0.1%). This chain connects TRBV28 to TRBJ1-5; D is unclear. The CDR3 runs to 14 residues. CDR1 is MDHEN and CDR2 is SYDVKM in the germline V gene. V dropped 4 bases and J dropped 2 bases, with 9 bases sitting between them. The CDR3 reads CASSSGVRNQPQHF. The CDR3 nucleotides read TGTGCCAGCAGTTCCGGGGTGCGCAATCAGCCCCAGCATTTT. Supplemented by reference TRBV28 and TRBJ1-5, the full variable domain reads DVKVTQSSRYLVKRTGEKVFLECVQDMDHENMFWYRQDPGLGLRLIYFSYDVKMKEKGDIPEGYSVSREKKERFSLILESASTNQTSMYLCASSSGVRNQPQHFGDGTRLSIL.

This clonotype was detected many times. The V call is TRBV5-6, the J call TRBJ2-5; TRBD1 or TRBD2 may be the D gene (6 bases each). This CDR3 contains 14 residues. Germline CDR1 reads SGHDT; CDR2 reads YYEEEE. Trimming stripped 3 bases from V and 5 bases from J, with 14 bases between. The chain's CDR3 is CASSSPTGGETQYF. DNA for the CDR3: TGTGCCAGCAGCTCCCCGACAGGAGGGGAGACCCAGTACTTC.

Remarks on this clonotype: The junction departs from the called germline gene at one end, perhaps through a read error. CDR3 region: CASRGGGSSYNERFF. The CDR3 nucleotides read TGTGCCAGCCGAGGTGGGGGGAGCTCCTACAATGAGCGGTTCTTC. The V and J genes are TRBV2 and TRBJ2-1, with D possibly TRBD2 on 6 matching bases. Germline-derived CDR1 and CDR2 are SNHLY and FYNNEI. The CDR3 totals 15 residues.

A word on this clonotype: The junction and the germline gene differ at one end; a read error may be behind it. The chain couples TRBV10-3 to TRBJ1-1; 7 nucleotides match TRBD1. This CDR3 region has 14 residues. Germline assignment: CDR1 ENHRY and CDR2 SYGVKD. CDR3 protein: CAIRGTRGGTEALF. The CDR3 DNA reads TGCGCCATCAGGGGGACGCGGGGAGGGACTGAAGCTCTCTTT.

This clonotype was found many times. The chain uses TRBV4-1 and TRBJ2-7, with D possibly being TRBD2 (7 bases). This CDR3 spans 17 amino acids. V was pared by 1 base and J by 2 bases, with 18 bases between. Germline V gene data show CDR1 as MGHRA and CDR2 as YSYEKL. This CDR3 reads CASSQAPGASGTYEQYF. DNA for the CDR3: TGCGCCAGCAGCCAAGCCCCGGGGGCTAGCGGAACCTACGAGCAGTACTTC.

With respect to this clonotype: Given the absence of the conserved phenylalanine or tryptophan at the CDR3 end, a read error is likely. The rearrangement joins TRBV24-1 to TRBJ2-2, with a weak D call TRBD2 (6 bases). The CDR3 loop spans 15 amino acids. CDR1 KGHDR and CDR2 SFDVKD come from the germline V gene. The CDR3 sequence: CATSVCRENTGGLFS. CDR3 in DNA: TGTGCCACCAGTGTCTGCAGGGAGAACACCGGGGGGCTGTTTTCT.

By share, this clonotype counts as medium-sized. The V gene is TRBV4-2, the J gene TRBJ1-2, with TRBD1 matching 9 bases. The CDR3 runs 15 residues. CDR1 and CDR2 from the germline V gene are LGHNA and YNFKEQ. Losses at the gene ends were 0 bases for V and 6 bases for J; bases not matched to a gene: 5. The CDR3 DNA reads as TGTGCCAGCAGCCAAGAACTGGGACAGGGTGATGGCTACACCTTC. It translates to CASSQELGQGDGYTF.

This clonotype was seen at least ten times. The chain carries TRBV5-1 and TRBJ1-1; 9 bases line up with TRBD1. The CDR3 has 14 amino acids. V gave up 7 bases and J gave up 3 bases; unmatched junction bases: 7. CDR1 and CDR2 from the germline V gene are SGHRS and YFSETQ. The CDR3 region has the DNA TGCGCCAGCGGGACAGGGTTCATGGACACTGAAGCTTTCTTT. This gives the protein CASGTGFMDTEAFF.

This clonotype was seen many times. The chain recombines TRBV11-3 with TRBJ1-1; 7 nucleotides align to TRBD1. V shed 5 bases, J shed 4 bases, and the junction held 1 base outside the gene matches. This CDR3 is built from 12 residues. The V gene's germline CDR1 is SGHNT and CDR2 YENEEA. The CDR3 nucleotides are TGTGCCAGCAGCAACAGGGGCACTGAAGCTTTCTTT. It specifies CASSNRGTEAFF.

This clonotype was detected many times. The CDR3 loop is CASSHQGRRVQPQHF. DNA of the CDR3: TGTGCCAGCAGCCATCAGGGCAGAAGGGTCCAGCCCCAGCATTTT. This chain links TRBV3-1 with TRBJ1-5; weak D call: TRBD1 (5 bases). Germline V gene sequence: CDR1 LGHDT, CDR2 YNNKEL (reference sequence). V lost 3 bases and J lost 7, with 16 bases in between. This CDR3 is 15 amino acids long.

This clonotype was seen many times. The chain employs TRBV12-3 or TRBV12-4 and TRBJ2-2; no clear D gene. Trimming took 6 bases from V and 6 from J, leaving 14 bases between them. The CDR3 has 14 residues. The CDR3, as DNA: TGTGCCAGCAGCCGACTGGCGTACTCCGGGGAGCTGTTTTTT. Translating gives CASSRLAYSGELFF.

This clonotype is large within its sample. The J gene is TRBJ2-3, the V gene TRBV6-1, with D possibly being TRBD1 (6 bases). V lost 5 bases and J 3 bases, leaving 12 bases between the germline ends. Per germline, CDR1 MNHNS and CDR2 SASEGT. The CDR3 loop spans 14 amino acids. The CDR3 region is CASSFPTGTDTQYF. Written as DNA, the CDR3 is TGTGCCAGCAGTTTTCCCACAGGGACAGATACGCAGTATTTT.

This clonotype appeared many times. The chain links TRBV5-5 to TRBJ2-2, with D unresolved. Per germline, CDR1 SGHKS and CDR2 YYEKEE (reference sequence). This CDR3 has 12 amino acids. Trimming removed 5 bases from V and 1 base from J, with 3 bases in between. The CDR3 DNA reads TGTGCCAGCAGTTGGAACACCGGGGAGCTGTTTTTT. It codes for CASSWNTGELFF.

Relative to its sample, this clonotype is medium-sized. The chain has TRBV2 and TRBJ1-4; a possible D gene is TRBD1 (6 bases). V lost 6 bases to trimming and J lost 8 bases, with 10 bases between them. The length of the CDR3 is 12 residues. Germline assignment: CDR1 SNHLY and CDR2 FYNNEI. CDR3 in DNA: TGTGCCAGCAGACAGGGTTGGGAAAAACTGTTTTTT. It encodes CASRQGWEKLFF.

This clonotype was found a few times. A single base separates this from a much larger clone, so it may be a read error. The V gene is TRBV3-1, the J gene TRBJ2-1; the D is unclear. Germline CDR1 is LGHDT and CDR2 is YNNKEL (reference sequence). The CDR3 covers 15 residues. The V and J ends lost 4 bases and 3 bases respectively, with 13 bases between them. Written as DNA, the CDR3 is TGTGCCAGCAGCCCCTCCGGGTCGGTCTACAATGAGCAGTTCTTC. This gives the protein CASSPSGSVYNEQFF.

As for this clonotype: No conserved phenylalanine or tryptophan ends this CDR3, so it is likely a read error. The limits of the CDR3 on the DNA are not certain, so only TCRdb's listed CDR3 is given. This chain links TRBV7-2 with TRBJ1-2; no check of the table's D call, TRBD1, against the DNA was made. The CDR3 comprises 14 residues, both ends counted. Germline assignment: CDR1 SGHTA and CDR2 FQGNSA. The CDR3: CASGLRFPEGGYAI.

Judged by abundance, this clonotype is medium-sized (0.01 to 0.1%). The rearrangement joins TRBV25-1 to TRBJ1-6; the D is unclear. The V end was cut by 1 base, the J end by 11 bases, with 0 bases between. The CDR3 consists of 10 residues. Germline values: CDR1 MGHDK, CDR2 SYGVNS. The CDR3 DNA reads TGTGCCAGCAGTGAATCACCCCTCCACTTT. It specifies CASSESPLHF.